This passage covers 7 T cell receptor beta chains from one sample sequenced in a study of post-analysis software for immune sequencing data. Notes on the study in general: The study found TRBV5-6, TRBV5-1 and TRBV20-1 among a handful of TRBV segments more frequent in patients than controls.

TCR beta libraries were prepared from cDNA with unique molecular identifiers. A single record per CDR3 protein comes from TCRdb applying MiXCR to the PCR reads. The data show hundreds of thousands of distinct CDR3 sequences, with 44% seen just once and under 2% held by the top ten. Their specific antigens are unknown. Sample: blood. Receptors originate from a girl under 18 with multiple sclerosis.

This clonotype was observed a few times. The rearrangement links TRBV5-1 to TRBJ2-1, with 7 bases lining up with TRBD2. J was trimmed by 9 bases and V by 4 bases; bases with no gene match: 4. Looked up from germline, CDR1 is SGHRS and CDR2 is YFSETQ. CDR3 length: 12 amino acids. The CDR3 is CASSGGGAEQFF. The CDR3 DNA follows: TGCGCCAGCAGCGGGGGAGGGGCTGAGCAGTTCTTC. The full variable domain, with the rest looked up from reference TRBV5-1 and TRBJ2-1, is KAGVTQTPRYLIKTRGQQVTLSCSPISGHRSVSWYQQTPGQGLQFLFEYFSETQRNKGNFPGRFSGRQFSNSRSEMNVSTLELGDSALYLCASSGGGAEQFFGPGTRLTVL.

The rearrangement uses TRBV2 and TRBJ2-1, with 14 bases aligning to TRBD2. The better agreement between TRBJ2-7 and the DNA end casts doubt on the J call. This CDR3 contains 16 residues. CDR1 is SNHLY, CDR2 FYNNEI, per germline. For the CDR3, the DNA is TGTGCCAGCGGGAAAGGACTAGCGGGGGGATCTGGGGAGCAGTACTTC. This translates into CASGKGLAGGSGEQYF.

This chain links TRBV27 with TRBJ2-1, with D uncertain. The CDR3 totals 11 residues. The germline V gene encodes CDR1 MNHEY and CDR2 SMNVEV (reference sequence). The germline V and J ends were trimmed by 8 bases and 10 bases, with 12 bases remaining between them. CDR3 nucleotides: TGTGCCAGCGGGATATATTGGGAGCAGTTCTTC. Encoded protein: CASGIYWEQFF.

The chain has TRBV4-1 and TRBJ1-5; tentatively, D is TRBD1 (5 bases). There are 14 residues in the CDR3. In germline, CDR1 is MGHRA, CDR2 YSYEKL. V lost 1 base, J lost 5 bases, and 9 bases lay in between. DNA of the CDR3: TGCGCCAGCAGCCAAGCATTAGGGGATCAGCCCCAGCATTTT. It encodes CASSQALGDQPQHF.

This clonotype has a handful of counts. This chain connects TRBV7-9 to TRBJ2-3; TRBD1 might be the D (6 bases). CDR1 and CDR2 from the germline V gene are SEHNR and FQNEAQ (reference sequence). CDR3 size: 14 residues. Between the trimmed V and J ends, which lost 8 bases and 0 bases, there was a span of 12 bases. CDR3 sequence: CASPPRGSTDTQYF. For the CDR3, the DNA is TGTGCCAGCCCACCCAGGGGTAGCACAGATACGCAGTATTTT.

This clonotype occurred a few times. This sequence joins TRBV6-1 and TRBJ2-1; D unresolved. The V gene lost 8 bases and the J gene lost 4 bases, with 21 bases spanning the gap. The V gene's germline CDR1 is MNHNS and CDR2 SASEGT. The CDR3 length is 16 residues. CDR3 amino acids: CASVSTRTSAYNEQFF. The CDR3 coding sequence is TGTGCCAGCGTTTCTACTCGGACGAGCGCGTACAATGAGCAGTTCTTC.

The chain combines TRBV5-5 with TRBJ1-1; D not certain. This CDR3 contains 12 residues. CDR1 is SGHKS and CDR2 is YYEKEE in the germline V gene (reference sequence). The V and J ends lost 5 bases and 5 bases respectively, with 10 bases between them. CDR3 region: CASSYLRTEAFF. The DNA of the CDR3 is TGTGCCAGCAGTTATCTACGGACTGAAGCTTTCTTT.